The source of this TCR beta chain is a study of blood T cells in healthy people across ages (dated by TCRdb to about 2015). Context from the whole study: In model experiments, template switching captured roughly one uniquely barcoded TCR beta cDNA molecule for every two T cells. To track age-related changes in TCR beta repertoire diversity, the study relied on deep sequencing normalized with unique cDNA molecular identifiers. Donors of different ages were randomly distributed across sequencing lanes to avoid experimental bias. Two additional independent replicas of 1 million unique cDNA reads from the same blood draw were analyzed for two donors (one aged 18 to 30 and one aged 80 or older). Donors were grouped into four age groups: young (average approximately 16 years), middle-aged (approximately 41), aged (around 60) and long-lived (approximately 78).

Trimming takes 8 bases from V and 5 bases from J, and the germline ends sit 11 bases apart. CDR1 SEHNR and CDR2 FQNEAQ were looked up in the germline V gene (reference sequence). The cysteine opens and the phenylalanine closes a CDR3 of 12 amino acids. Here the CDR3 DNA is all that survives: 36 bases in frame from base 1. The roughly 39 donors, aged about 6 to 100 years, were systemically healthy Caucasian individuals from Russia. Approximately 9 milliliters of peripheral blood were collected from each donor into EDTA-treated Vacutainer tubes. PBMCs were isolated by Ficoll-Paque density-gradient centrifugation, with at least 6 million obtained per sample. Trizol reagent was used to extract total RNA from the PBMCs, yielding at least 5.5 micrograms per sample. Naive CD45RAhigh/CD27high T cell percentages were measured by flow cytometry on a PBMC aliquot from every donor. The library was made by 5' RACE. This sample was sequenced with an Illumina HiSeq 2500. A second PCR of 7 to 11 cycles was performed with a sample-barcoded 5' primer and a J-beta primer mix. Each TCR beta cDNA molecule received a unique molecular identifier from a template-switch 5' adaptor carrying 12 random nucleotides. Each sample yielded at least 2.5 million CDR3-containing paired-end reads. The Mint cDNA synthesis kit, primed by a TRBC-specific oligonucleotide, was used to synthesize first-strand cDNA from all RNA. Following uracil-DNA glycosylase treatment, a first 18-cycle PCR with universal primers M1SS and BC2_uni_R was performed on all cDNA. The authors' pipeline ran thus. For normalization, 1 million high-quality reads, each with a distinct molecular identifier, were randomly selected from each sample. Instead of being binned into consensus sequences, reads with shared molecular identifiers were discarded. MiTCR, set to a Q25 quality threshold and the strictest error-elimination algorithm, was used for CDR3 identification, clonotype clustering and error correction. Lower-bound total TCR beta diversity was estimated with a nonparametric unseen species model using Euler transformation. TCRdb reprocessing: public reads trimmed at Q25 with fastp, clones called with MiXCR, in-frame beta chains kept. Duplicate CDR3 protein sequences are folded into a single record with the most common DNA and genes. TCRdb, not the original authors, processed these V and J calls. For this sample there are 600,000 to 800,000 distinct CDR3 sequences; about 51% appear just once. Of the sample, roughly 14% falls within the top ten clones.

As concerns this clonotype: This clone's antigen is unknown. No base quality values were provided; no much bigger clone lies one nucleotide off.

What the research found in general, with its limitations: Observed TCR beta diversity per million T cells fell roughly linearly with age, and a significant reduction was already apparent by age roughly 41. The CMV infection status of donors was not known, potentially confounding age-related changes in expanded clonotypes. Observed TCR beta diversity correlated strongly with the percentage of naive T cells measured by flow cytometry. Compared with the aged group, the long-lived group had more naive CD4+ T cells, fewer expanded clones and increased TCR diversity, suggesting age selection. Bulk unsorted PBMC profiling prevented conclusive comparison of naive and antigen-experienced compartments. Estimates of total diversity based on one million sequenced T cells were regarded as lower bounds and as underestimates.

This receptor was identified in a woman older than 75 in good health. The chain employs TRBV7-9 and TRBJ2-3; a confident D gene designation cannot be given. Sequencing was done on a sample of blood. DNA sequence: TGTGCCAGCGGCGCCGGTGGAGATACGCAGTATTTT. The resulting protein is CASGAGGDTQYF.